The sequence of this T cell receptor beta chain was determined in a study of cytomegalovirus exposure and HLA in healthy donors. Notes on the study in general: Evidence from a later analysis indicated that most CMV-associated TCR beta chains looked HLA-restricted.

PCR involved 60 Vbeta and 13 Jbeta primers. Profiling relied on immunoSEQ multiplex PCR, and the TCRdb table lists in-frame clones only, not all of them. This table holds approximately 140,000 clones, around 79% found once. This clone occurred a few times. Its antigen is still unknown. This clonotype was obtained from a man aged 50 or older in good health and CMV-seropositive. The sample taken for sequencing was PBMCs.

The CDR3: CASGRGVSGANVLTF. The CDR3 DNA is TGTGCCAGCGGGAGGGGTGTCTCTGGGGCCAACGTCCTGACTTTC. J is TRBJ2-6 and V is TRBV6-1; 7 bases match TRBD2. The V gene's germline CDR1 is MNHNS and CDR2 SASEGT. The trim removed 8 bases at V and 0 bases at J, leaving 4 bases unmatched. The CDR3 totals 15 residues.